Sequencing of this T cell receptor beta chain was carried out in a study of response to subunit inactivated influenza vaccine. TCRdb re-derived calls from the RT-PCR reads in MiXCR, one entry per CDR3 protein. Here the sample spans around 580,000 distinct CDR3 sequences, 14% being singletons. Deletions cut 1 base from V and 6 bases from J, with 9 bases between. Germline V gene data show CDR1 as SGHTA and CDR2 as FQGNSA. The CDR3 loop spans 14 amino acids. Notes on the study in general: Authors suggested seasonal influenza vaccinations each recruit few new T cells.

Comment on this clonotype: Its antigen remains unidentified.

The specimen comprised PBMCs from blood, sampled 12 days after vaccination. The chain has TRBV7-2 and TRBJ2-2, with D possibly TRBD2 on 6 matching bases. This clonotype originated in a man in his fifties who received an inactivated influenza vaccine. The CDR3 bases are TGTGCCAGCAGCTTAGAGAGACTAGCCGGGGAGCTGTTTTTT. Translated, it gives CASSLERLAGELFF.